This TCR beta chain was captured by sequencing in a study of shared clonotypes between healthy human individuals. This clone has only a few counts. The repertoire was sequenced with immunoSEQ multiplex PCR; TCRdb's copy has only in-frame clones and lacks some. The table records about 1.1 million clones, around 78% of them present only once. Per germline, CDR1 SGDLS and CDR2 YYNGEE. This CDR3 has 16 amino acids. After removal of 3 bases from V and 0 bases from J, the junction contained 7 bases not matched to a gene. The sequencing input was memory CD4+ T cells from PBMCs. As to subset: CD45RA-negative fraction. This sequence was found in a man between 18 and 35 years old in good health. Some clones in this sample may be carry-over from other donors' samples. V usage is TRBV9 and J usage is TRBJ2-3; 7 bases fit TRBD2. CDR3: CASSAALAASTDTQYF. The CDR3 DNA follows: TGTGCCAGCAGCGCAGCCCTAGCGGCTAGCACAGATACGCAGTATTTT.